These 32 T cell receptor beta chains were sequenced from one sample in a study of post-analysis software for immune sequencing data. Whole-study findings and limits: Patients carried several TRBV segments more frequently than controls did, and TRBV5-6, TRBV5-1 and TRBV20-1 were among them.

What these receptors recognize is not known. Presence of unique molecular identifiers characterized the TCR beta cDNA libraries. TCRdb itself ran the PCR reads through MiXCR, one entry per CDR3 protein. The table includes about 820,000 distinct CDR3 sequences, approximately 50% detected once. The sequencing sample was made of blood. These receptors all stem from a girl aged 10 to 17 with multiple sclerosis.

CDR3 amino acids: CASSSGLAGASSTDTQYF. The CDR3, as DNA: TGCGCCAGCAGCTCCGGACTAGCGGGGGCCTCTAGCACAGATACGCAGTATTTT. The rearrangement joins TRBV5-1 to TRBJ2-3; 13 bases align to TRBD2. CDR1 and CDR2 from the germline V gene are SGHRS and YFSETQ. V lost 3 bases and J lost 0; bases outside the gene matches: 7. The CDR3 is 18 residues long.

This clonotype was observed a few times. J is TRBJ1-1 and V is TRBV10-3, with D tentatively TRBD1 (5 bases). Trimming took 1 base from V and 0 from J, leaving 9 bases between them. The germline V gene has CDR1 ENHRY and CDR2 SYGVKD. The CDR3 loop spans 15 amino acids. The CDR3 spells CAISEFEGMNTEAFF. In DNA, the CDR3 is TGTGCCATCAGTGAGTTCGAGGGGATGAACACTGAAGCTTTCTTT.

This clonotype came up a few times. The chain couples TRBV9 to TRBJ2-1; 12 nucleotides match TRBD2. V shed 3 bases, J shed 3 bases, and the junction held 7 bases outside the gene matches. This CDR3 has 17 residues. CDR1 is SGDLS and CDR2 is YYNGEE in the germline V gene. The CDR3 DNA sequence: TGTGCCAGCAGCGCGGCCCTAGCGGGGGGGCGCTACAATGAGCAGTTCTTC. As protein: CASSAALAGGRYNEQFF. The entire variable domain, with the rest obtained from reference TRBV9 and TRBJ2-1, is as follows: DSGVTQTPKHLITATGQRVTLRCSPRSGDLSVYWYQQSLDQGLQFLIQYYNGEERAKGNILERFSAQQFPDLHSELNLSSLELGDSALYFCASSAALAGGRYNEQFFGPGTRLTVL.

The chain carries TRBV4-1 and TRBJ2-4; D remains unclear. The CDR3 is 17 amino acids. V was clipped by 3 bases and J by 0 bases, with 15 bases between them. CDR1 MGHRA and CDR2 YSYEKL come from the germline V gene. The CDR3: CASSHLGTALAKNIQYF. CDR3 DNA: TGCGCCAGCAGCCATCTTGGAACGGCTCTAGCCAAAAACATTCAGTACTTC.

The V and J genes are TRBV4-1 and TRBJ2-7; 9 bases agree with TRBD2. This CDR3 region has 18 residues. V was pared by 0 bases and J by 1 base, with 10 bases of the junction left unmatched. Germline-derived CDR1 and CDR2 are MGHRA and YSYEKL. The CDR3 region has the DNA TGCGCCAGCAGCCAAGACCCCGGAGGTAGCGGGAGATCCTACGAGCAGTACTTC. Its translation: CASSQDPGGSGRSYEQYF.

The chain uses TRBV7-9 and TRBJ2-7; 8 nucleotides align to TRBD2. Germline CDR1 is SEHNR and CDR2 is FQNEAQ (reference sequence). This CDR3 has 14 residues. The junction had 8 bases not matched to a gene; V was cut back by 7 bases and J by 3 bases. CDR3 loop: CASTQRAGDYEQYF. CDR3 coding DNA: TGTGCCAGCACCCAAAGAGCGGGAGACTACGAGCAGTACTTC.

The rearrangement links TRBV6-6 to TRBJ2-7, with D hard to call. Germline V gene sequence: CDR1 MNHNY, CDR2 SVGAGI (reference sequence). The CDR3 loop spans 15 amino acids. V was pared by 2 bases and J by 0 bases, with 11 bases between. CDR3 coding DNA: TGTGCCAGCAGTTACGGGCAGGTCAGCTCCTACGAGCAGTACTTC. Residues: CASSYGQVSSYEQYF.

The genes are TRBV11-2 and TRBJ2-3; 7 positions agree with TRBD2. J gave up 2 bases and V 5 bases, and 7 bases lay outside the gene matches. CDR1 is SGHAT, CDR2 FQNNGV, per germline. The CDR3 loop spans 15 amino acids. CDR3 DNA: TGTGCCAGCAGCGGGACTAAGGGGACCACAGATACGCAGTATTTT. This gives the protein CASSGTKGTTDTQYF. Supplemented by reference TRBV11-2 and TRBJ2-3, the full variable domain reads EAGVAQSPRYKIIEKRQSVAFWCNPISGHATLYWYQQILGQGPKLLIQFQNNGVVDDSQLPKDRFSAERLKGVDSTLKIQPAKLEDSAVYLCASSGTKGTTDTQYFGPGTRLTVL.

V is TRBV29-1 and J is TRBJ1-2; D possibly corresponds to TRBD1 (6 bases). Germline V gives CDR1 SQVTM, CDR2 ANQGSEA. With 2 bases removed from V and 4 bases from J, the gap between germline ends came to 11 bases. This CDR3 spans 13 amino acids. The CDR3 reads CSVELGAPYGYTF. DNA of the CDR3: TGCAGCGTTGAATTGGGGGCGCCCTATGGCTACACCTTC.

The chain uses TRBV10-3 and TRBJ2-1, with a tentative D call TRBD2 (5 bases). The germline V gene has CDR1 ENHRY and CDR2 SYGVKD. Trimming took off 4 bases at V and 4 bases at J, with 17 bases between the two ends. The CDR3 length is 16 residues. CDR3: CAISAREADAYNEQFF. CDR3 in DNA: TGTGCCATCAGTGCGAGGGAAGCGGATGCTTACAATGAGCAGTTCTTC.

The chain combines TRBV3-1 with TRBJ1-5; tentatively, D is TRBD1 (5 bases). From germline, CDR1 is LGHDT and CDR2 YNNKEL (reference sequence). The CDR3 is made up of 15 amino acids. Trimming took off 2 bases at V and 0 bases at J, with 8 bases between the two ends. The chain's CDR3 is CASSQFGASNQPQHF. The CDR3 DNA follows: TGTGCCAGCAGCCAATTTGGGGCTAGCAATCAGCCCCAGCATTTT.

The V gene is TRBV5-6, the J gene TRBJ2-1, with TRBD1 matching over 10 bases. The CDR3 is 16 residues long. V trimming: 2 bases; J trimming: 4 bases; junction bases outside the gene matches: 6. In germline, CDR1 is SGHDT, CDR2 YYEEEE. In DNA, the CDR3 is TGTGCCAGCAGCTTTCCCGGGACAGGGGTGTACAATGAGCAGTTCTTC. The encoded protein is CASSFPGTGVYNEQFF.

This clonotype was detected once. J is TRBJ2-5 and V is TRBV27, with D perhaps TRBD1 or TRBD2 (5 bases each). The J call may not be correct, given that the DNA end is closer to TRBJ2-7. The CDR3 has 16 residues. Germline V gene sequence: CDR1 MNHEY, CDR2 SMNVEV (reference sequence). The CDR3 spells CASSLSLGTVTYEQYF. CDR3 sequence (DNA): TGTGCCAGCAGTTTATCCTTAGGGACGGTCACCTACGAGCAGTACTTC.

The V gene is TRBV7-3, the J gene TRBJ2-3; D ambiguous. CDR1 is SGHTA and CDR2 is FQGTGA in the germline V gene. V gave up 2 bases and J gave up 8 bases, with 11 bases separating them. The CDR3 covers 13 residues. The CDR3 sequence: CASSLAKAGTQYF. For the CDR3, the DNA is TGTGCCAGCAGCTTAGCGAAGGCAGGTACGCAGTATTTT.

At least ten counts were recorded for this clonotype. The gene calls are TRBV7-6 and TRBJ1-1; D ambiguous. The CDR3 loop spans 13 amino acids. V shed 1 base and J shed 4 bases, with 7 bases lying between them. Germline-derived CDR1 and CDR2 are SGHVS and FNYEAQ. In DNA, the CDR3 is TGTGCCAGCAGCTTAGGTCAGAGCACTGAAGCTTTCTTT. It yields the protein CASSLGQSTEAFF.

This rearrangement joins TRBV7-2 to TRBJ2-3, with TRBD2 matching 13 bases. The CDR3 sequence is 16 residues long. Germline trimming cut 4 bases from V and 2 bases from J; bases unmatched to any gene: 3. CDR1 is SGHTA, CDR2 FQGNSA, per germline. In DNA form, the CDR3 reads TGTGCCAGCAGCTGGGGACTAGCGGGGACCACAGATACGCAGTATTTT. Translation gives CASSWGLAGTTDTQYF.

This clonotype has more than one count but fewer than ten. The chain employs TRBV5-1 and TRBJ2-3, with 9 bases matching TRBD2. CDR3 size: 16 residues. Germline CDR1 reads SGHRS; CDR2 reads YFSETQ. Losses at the gene ends were 4 bases for V and 5 bases for J; bases not matched to a gene: 11. CDR3 protein: CASSLNSAGGEDTQYF. As DNA, the CDR3 is TGCGCCAGCAGCCTGAACTCGGCGGGAGGGGAAGATACGCAGTATTTT.

In the case of this clonotype: At one end, the junction sequence differs from germline, possibly due to a read error. This sequence joins TRBV5-1 and TRBJ1-2; the match to TRBD1 covers 10 bases. CDR1 is SGHRS and CDR2 is YFSETQ in the germline V gene. This CDR3 is built from 16 residues. CDR3 nucleotide sequence: TGCGTCAGCGGCGTAGGGGACAGGGGAGCTAACTATGGCTACACCTTC. Its translation: CVSGVGDRGANYGYTF.

Only a few counts were recorded for this clonotype. The rearrangement joins TRBV7-2 to TRBJ2-7; 10 bases fit TRBD1. Trimming removed 4 bases from V and 7 bases from J; junction bases left unmatched: 10. The CDR3 is 15 residues long. Germline V gene data show CDR1 as SGHTA and CDR2 as FQGNSA. The CDR3 is CASSSGTGVLWEQYF. For the CDR3, the DNA is TGTGCCAGCAGCTCCGGGACAGGGGTCCTGTGGGAGCAGTACTTC.

This clonotype was counted ten times or more. The V and J genes are TRBV20-1 and TRBJ2-7; 7 bases line up with TRBD1. From germline, CDR1 is DFQATT and CDR2 SNEGSKA (reference sequence). The CDR3 loop spans 14 amino acids. With 2 bases clipped from V and 3 bases from J, the junction kept 7 bases outside the gene matches. The CDR3 region is CSARPRTGDYEQYF. CDR3 DNA: TGCAGTGCTAGACCCCGGACAGGTGACTACGAGCAGTACTTC.

This chain links TRBV7-9 with TRBJ2-3; D remains ambiguous. V lost 5 bases, J lost 2 bases, and 8 bases lay in between. This CDR3 comprises 13 residues. Germline V gene sequence: CDR1 SEHNR, CDR2 FQNEAQ (reference sequence). Here the CDR3 reads CASSVWVTDTQYF. Here the CDR3 DNA reads TGTGCCAGCAGCGTGTGGGTCACAGATACGCAGTATTTT. The whole variable domain, remainder taken from reference TRBV7-9 and TRBJ2-3, is DTGVSQNPRHKITKRGQNVTFRCDPISEHNRLYWYRQTLGQGPEFLTYFQNEAQLEKSRLLSDRFSAERPKGSFSTLEIQRTEQGDSAMYLCASSVWVTDTQYFGPGTRLTVL.

V gene TRBV20-1 combines with J gene TRBJ2-3, with a tentative D call TRBD2 (6 bases). Deletions cut 6 bases from V and 2 bases from J, with 15 bases between. The CDR3 spans 14 residues. CDR1 is DFQATT, CDR2 SNEGSKA, per germline (reference sequence). The CDR3 loop is CSAHRPGVTDTQYF. The DNA for the CDR3 is TGCAGTGCCCATCGCCCGGGGGTCACAGATACGCAGTATTTT.

The chain links TRBV25-1 to TRBJ1-2, with 7 bases aligning to TRBD1. The junction had 11 bases not matched to a gene; V was cut back by 5 bases and J by 8 bases. CDR3 length equals 14 residues. Per germline, CDR1 MGHDK and CDR2 SYGVNS. CDR3 DNA: TGTGCCAGCAGTTTACAGGGGCCGGTTAAGGGCTACACCTTC. Protein sequence: CASSLQGPVKGYTF.

This clonotype was seen only a few times. The chain couples TRBV20-1 to TRBJ2-7, with TRBD2 identical over 8 bases. The CDR3 has 13 residues. Germline values: CDR1 DFQATT, CDR2 SNEGSKA (reference sequence). V shed 3 bases and J 3 bases; nucleotides not matched to a gene: 4. DNA for the CDR3: TGCAGTGCTAGCGGGAGGGGGGGCTACGAGCAGTACTTC. It yields the protein CSASGRGGYEQYF.

This clonotype has more than one count but fewer than ten. The rearrangement links TRBV6-1 to TRBJ2-1, with D uncertain. The CDR3 has 13 amino acids. V lost 5 bases, J lost 4 bases, and 9 bases lay in between. Germline CDR1 is MNHNS and CDR2 is SASEGT. This CDR3 reads CASSRQTYNEQFF. As DNA, the CDR3 is TGTGCCAGCAGTCGCCAGACGTACAATGAGCAGTTCTTC.

J is TRBJ2-7 and V is TRBV19; 13 nucleotides line up with TRBD2. Trimming at V came to 8 bases and at J to 1 base, leaving 2 bases not matched to a gene. The CDR3 totals 14 residues. Per the germline V gene, CDR1 is LNHDA and CDR2 is SQIVND (reference sequence). The CDR3 DNA reads as TGTGCCAGTCAACTAGCGGGAGGGTCCTACGAGCAGTACTTC. Amino acid sequence: CASQLAGGSYEQYF.

This chain connects TRBV10-3 to TRBJ2-1, with D possibly being TRBD2 (6 bases). V was shortened by 7 bases and J by 4 bases, with 11 bases between the two germline ends. Germline assignment: CDR1 ENHRY and CDR2 SYGVKD. CDR3 length: 13 residues. The CDR3 reads CAIKAGDYNEQFF. The CDR3 bases are TGTGCCATCAAAGCGGGCGATTACAATGAGCAGTTCTTC.

The chain employs TRBV14 and TRBJ2-7; no reliable D call. The CDR3 has 15 residues. V shed 2 bases and J shed 1 base, with 12 bases lying between them. Germline-derived CDR1 and CDR2 are SGHDN and FVKESK. The CDR3 sequence is CASSQLNGPSYEQYF. Written as DNA, the CDR3 is TGTGCCAGCAGCCAACTAAATGGACCTTCCTACGAGCAGTACTTC. Complete variable domain (other parts from reference TRBV14 and TRBJ2-7): EAGVTQFPSHSVIEKGQTVTLRCDPISGHDNLYWYRRVMGKEIKFLLHFVKESKQDESGMPNNRFLAERTGGTYSTLKVQPAELEDSGVYFCASSQLNGPSYEQYFGPGTRLTVT.

CDR3 sequence (DNA): TGTGCCACCATGGGGGCAGGGAAGGCAGATACGCAGTATTTT. Its translation is CATMGAGKADTQYF. The chain uses TRBV28 and TRBJ2-3; D perhaps matches TRBD1 (6 bases). This CDR3 is 14 amino acids long. Per germline, CDR1 MDHEN and CDR2 SYDVKM. Trimming stripped 10 bases from V and 4 bases from J, with 18 bases between.

V usage is TRBV18 and J usage is TRBJ2-6; a possible D gene is TRBD2 (6 bases). V lost 6 bases and J 2 bases, leaving 17 bases between the germline ends. This CDR3 is built from 17 residues. In germline, CDR1 is KGHSH, CDR2 LQKENI. Here the CDR3 DNA reads TGTGCCAGCTCCCAAGCGGGCGCCAGGCCTGGGGCCAACGTCCTGACTTTC. Translated, it gives CASSQAGARPGANVLTF. Complete variable domain (other parts from reference TRBV18 and TRBJ2-6): NAGVMQNPRHLVRRRGQEARLRCSPMKGHSHVYWYRQLPEEGLKFMVYLQKENIIDESGMPKERFSAEFPKEGPSILRIQQVVRGDSAAYFCASSQAGARPGANVLTFGAGSRLTVL.

The chain recombines TRBV12-3 or TRBV12-4 with TRBJ2-3, with D tentatively TRBD2 (5 bases). Deletions cut 3 bases from V and 3 bases from J, with 10 bases between. The CDR3 length is 14 residues. CDR3 loop: CASSFGSATDTQYF. The CDR3 bases are TGTGCCAGCAGTTTTGGTAGCGCGACAGATACGCAGTATTTT.

The chain employs TRBV29-1 and TRBJ1-1; D gene uncertain. The CDR3 length is 13 residues. V was cut by 1 base and J by 0 bases, with 6 bases left in between. The germline gives CDR1 SQVTM, CDR2 ANQGSEA. The CDR3 nucleotides are TGCAGCGTTGAAGTCCAGATGAACACTGAAGCTTTCTTT. This gives the protein CSVEVQMNTEAFF.